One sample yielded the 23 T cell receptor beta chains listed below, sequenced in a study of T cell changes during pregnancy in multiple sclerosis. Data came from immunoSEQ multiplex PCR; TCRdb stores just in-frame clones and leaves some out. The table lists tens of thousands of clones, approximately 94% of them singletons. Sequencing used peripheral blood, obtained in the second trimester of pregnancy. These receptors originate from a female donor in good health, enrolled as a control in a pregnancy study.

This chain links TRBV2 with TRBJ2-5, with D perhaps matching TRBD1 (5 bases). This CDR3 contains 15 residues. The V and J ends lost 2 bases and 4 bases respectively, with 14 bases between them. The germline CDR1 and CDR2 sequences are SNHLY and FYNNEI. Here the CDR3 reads CASSESPGLAETQYF. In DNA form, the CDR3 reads TGTGCCAGCAGTGAAAGCCCAGGGTTGGCAGAGACCCAGTACTTC.

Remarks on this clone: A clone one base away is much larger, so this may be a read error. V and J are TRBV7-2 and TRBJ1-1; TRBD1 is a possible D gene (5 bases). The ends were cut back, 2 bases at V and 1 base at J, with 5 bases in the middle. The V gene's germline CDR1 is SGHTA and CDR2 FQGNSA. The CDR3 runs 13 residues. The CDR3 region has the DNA TGTGCCAGCAGCTTACAGGGGAACACTGAAGCTTTCTTT. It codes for CASSLQGNTEAFF.

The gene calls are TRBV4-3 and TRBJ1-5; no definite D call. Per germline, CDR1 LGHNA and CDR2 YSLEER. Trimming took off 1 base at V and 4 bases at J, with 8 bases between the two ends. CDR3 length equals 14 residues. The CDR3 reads CASSQGPHNQPQHF. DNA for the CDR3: TGCGCCAGCAGCCAAGGCCCACATAATCAGCCCCAGCATTTT.

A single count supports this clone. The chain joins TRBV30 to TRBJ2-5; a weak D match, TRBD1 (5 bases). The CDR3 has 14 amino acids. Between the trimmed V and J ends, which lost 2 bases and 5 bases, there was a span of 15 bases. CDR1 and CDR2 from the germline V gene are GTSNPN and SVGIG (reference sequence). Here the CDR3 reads CAWSRGRDQETQYF. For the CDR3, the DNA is TGTGCCTGGAGTAGGGGCAGGGATCAGGAGACCCAGTACTTC.

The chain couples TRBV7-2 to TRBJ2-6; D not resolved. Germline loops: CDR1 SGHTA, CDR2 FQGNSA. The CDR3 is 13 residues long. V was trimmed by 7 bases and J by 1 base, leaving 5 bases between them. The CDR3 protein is CASTGSGANVLTF. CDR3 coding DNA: TGTGCCAGCACCGGTTCTGGGGCCAACGTCCTGACTTTC.

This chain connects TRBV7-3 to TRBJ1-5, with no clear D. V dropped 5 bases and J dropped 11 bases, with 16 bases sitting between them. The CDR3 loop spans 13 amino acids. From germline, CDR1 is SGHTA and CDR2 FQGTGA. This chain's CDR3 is CASSLEHRGAQHF. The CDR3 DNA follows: TGTGCCAGCAGCCTGGAACACCGCGGAGCCCAGCATTTT.

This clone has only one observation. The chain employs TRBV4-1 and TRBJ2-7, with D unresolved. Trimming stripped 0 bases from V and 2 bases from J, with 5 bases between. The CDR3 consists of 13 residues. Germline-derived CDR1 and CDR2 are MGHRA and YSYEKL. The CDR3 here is CASSQERAYEQYF. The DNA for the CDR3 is TGCGCCAGCAGCCAAGAACGGGCCTACGAGCAGTACTTC.

The CDR3: CASRGSGGSGANVLTF. CDR3 DNA sequence: TGTGCCAGCAGAGGAAGCGGGGGGTCTGGGGCCAACGTCCTGACTTTC. V gene TRBV7-8 combines with J gene TRBJ2-6; 9 bases map to TRBD2. After removal of 6 bases from V and 1 base from J, the junction contained 4 bases not matched to a gene. Germline assignment: CDR1 SGHVS and CDR2 FQNEAQ. The CDR3 has 16 amino acids.

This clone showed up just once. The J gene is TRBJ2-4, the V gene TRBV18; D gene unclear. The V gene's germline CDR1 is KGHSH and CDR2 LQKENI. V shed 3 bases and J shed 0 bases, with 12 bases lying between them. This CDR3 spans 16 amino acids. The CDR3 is CASSPIYEPAKNIQYF. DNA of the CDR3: TGTGCCAGCTCACCGATTTACGAGCCAGCCAAAAACATTCAGTACTTC.

Here the CDR3 reads CASSETGLGQPQHF. In DNA, the CDR3 is TGTGCCAGCAGTGAGACGGGGTTGGGTCAGCCCCAGCATTTT. The V gene is TRBV2, the J gene TRBJ1-5; D is unclear. Germline V gene lookup returns CDR1 SNHLY and CDR2 FYNNEI. Trimming shortened V by 3 bases and J by 6 bases, and 12 bases separated the two germline ends. The length of the CDR3 is 14 residues.

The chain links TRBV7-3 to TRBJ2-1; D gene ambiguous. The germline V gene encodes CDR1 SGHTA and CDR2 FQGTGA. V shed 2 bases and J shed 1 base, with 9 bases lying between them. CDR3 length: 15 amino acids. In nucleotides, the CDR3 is TGTGCCAGCAGCTTAGCGTACAGTTCCTACAATGAGCAGTTCTTC. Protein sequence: CASSLAYSSYNEQFF.

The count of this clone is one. Here the CDR3 reads CASTGTASYEQYF. CDR3 DNA sequence: TGTGCCAGCACCGGGACAGCCTCCTACGAGCAGTACTTC. The V and J genes are TRBV6-1 and TRBJ2-7; 7 nucleotides line up with TRBD1. The CDR3 length is 13 residues. CDR1 and CDR2 from the germline V gene are MNHNS and SASEGT. The J segment lost 0 bases and the V segment lost 7 bases, leaving 3 bases of the junction unmatched.

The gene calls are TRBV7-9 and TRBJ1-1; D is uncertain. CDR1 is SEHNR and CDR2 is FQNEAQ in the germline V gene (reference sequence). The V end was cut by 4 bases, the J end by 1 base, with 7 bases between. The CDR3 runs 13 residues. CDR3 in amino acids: CASSYEANTEAFF. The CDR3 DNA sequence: TGTGCCAGCAGCTATGAAGCGAACACTGAAGCTTTCTTT.

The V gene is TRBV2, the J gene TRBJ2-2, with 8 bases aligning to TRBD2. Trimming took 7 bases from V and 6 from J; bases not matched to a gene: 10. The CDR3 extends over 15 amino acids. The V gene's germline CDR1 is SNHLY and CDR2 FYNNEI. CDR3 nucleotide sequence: TGTGCCAGCATGGGCTTGACGGGGGGGCCCGGGGAGCTGTTTTTT. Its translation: CASMGLTGGPGELFF.

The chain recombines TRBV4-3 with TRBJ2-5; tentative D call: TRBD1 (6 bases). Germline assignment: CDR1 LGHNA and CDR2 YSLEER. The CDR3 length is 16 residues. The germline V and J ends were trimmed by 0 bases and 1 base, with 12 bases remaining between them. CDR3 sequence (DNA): TGCGCCAGCAGCCAAGATGGGGGCGGCCTCCAAGAGACCCAGTACTTC. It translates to CASSQDGGGLQETQYF.

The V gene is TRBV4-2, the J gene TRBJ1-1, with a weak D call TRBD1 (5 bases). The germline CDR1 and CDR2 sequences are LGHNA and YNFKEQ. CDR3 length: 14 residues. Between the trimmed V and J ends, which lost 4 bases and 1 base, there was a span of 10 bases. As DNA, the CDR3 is TGTGCCAGCAGCCTGGGACTTGAGAACACTGAAGCTTTCTTT. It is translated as CASSLGLENTEAFF.

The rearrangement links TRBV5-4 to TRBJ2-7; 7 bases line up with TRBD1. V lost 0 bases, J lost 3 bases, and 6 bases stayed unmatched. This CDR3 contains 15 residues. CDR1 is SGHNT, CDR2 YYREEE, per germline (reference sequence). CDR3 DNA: TGTGCCAGCAGCTTGGCTGGGACAGCAAACTACGAGCAGTACTTC. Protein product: CASSLAGTANYEQYF.

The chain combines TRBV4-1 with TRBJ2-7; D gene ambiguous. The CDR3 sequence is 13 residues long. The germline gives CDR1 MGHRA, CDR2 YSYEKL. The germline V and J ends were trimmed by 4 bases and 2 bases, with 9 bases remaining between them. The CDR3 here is CASSPNSPYEQYF. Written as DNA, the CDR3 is TGCGCCAGCAGCCCAAACTCTCCCTACGAGCAGTACTTC.

The CDR3 DNA reads as TGTGCCAGCAGCGCCCGGACTAGCGGCCGCTACGAGCAGTACTTC. Protein product: CASSARTSGRYEQYF. The chain is built from TRBV7-2 and TRBJ2-7, with 10 bases matching TRBD2. CDR3 length equals 15 residues. Germline V gene lookup returns CDR1 SGHTA and CDR2 FQGNSA. V lost 5 bases and J lost 3; bases outside the gene matches: 7.

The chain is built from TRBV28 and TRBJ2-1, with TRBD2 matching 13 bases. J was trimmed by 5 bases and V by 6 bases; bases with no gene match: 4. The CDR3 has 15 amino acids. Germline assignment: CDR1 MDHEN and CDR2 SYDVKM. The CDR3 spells CASSLTSGGNNEQFF. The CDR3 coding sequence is TGTGCCAGCAGCTTGACTAGCGGGGGGAACAATGAGCAGTTCTTC.

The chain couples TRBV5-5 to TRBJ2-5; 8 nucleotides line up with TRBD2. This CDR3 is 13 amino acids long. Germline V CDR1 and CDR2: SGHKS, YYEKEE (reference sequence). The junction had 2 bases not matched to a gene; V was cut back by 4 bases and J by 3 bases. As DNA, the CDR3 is TGTGCCAGCAGCGGGACTAGTGAAGAGACCCAGTACTTC. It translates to CASSGTSEETQYF. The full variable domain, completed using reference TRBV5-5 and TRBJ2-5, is DAGVTQSPTHLIKTRGQQVTLRCSPISGHKSVSWYQQVLGQGPQFIFQYYEKEERGRGNFPDRFSARQFPNYSSELNVNALLLGDSALYLCASSGTSEETQYFGPGTRLLVL.

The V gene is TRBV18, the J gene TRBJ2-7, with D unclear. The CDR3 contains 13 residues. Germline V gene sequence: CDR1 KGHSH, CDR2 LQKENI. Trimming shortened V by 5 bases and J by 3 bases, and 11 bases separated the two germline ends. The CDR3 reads CASSIDKNYEQYF. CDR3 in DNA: TGTGCCAGCTCAATTGACAAAAACTACGAGCAGTACTTC.

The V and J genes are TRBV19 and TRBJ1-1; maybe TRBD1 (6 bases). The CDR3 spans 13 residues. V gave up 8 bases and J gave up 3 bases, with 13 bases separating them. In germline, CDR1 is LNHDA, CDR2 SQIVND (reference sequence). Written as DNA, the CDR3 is TGTGCCAGTGGCAGATACAGGGACACTGAAGCTTTCTTT. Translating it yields CASGRYRDTEAFF.